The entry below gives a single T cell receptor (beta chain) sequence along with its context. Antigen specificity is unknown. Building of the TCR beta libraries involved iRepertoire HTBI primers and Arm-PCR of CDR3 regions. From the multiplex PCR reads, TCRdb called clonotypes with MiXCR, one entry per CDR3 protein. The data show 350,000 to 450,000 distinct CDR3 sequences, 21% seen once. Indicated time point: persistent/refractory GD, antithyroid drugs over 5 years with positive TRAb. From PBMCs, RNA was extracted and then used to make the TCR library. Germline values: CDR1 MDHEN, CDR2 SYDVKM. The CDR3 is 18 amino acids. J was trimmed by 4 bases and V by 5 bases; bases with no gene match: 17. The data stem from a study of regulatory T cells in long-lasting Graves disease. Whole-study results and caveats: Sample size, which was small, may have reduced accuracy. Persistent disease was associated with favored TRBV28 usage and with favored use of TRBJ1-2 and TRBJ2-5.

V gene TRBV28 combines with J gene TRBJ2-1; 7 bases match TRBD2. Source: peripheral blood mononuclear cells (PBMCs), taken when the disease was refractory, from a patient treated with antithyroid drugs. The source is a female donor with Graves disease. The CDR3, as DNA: TGTGCCAGCAGTCGGATCCGCTTGGTAGCGGGTCGTTACAATGAGCAGTTCTTC. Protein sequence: CASSRIRLVAGRYNEQFF.